The clone carrying this T cell receptor (beta chain) was found a few times. The target antigen is unknown. TCRdb recomputed calls from the 5' RACE reads with MiXCR, one row per CDR3 protein. The sample carries around 220,000 distinct CDR3 sequences, about 14% recorded once. The record originates from a study of identical twins. Study observations and caveats: Invariant MAIT and iNKT cells may have partly biased zero-insertion analyses. Excess low generation probability was seen in twin-shared out-of-frame alpha sequences.

The receptor comes from a woman aged 18-29 years in good health. Material: memory (CD45RO+) T cells sorted from blood.

The CDR3 nucleotides are TGTGCCAGCAGCGTTAGCGGGAGCGATATAGATACGCAGTATTTT. Protein: CASSVSGSDIDTQYF. The genes are TRBV7-2 and TRBJ2-3; 9 bases are shared with TRBD2. Trimming cost V 5 bases and J 5 bases; bases outside gene matches: 8. This CDR3 is built from 15 residues. Germline CDR1 and CDR2: SGHTA and FQGNSA. The full variable domain, with the rest looked up from reference TRBV7-2 and TRBJ2-3, is GAGVSQSPSNKVTEKGKDVELRCDPISGHTALYWYRQSLGQGLEFLIYFQGNSAPDKSGLPSDRFSAERTGGSVSTLTIQRTQQEDSAVYLCASSVSGSDIDTQYFGPGTRLTVL.